The present entry profiles one TCR beta chain with its context. What it binds is not known. The sample is drawn from a study of lymphopenia after photon versus proton radiotherapy. CDR1 and CDR2 (germline): MNHEY, SVGAGI. The CDR3 contains 13 residues. Trimming cost V 1 base and J 6 bases, with 7 bases left between them. Libraries were prepared by immunoSEQ multiplex PCR; TCRdb keeps only in-frame clonotypes and omits some of them. The repertoire holds around 25,000 clones, with over 85% as singletons. Study-wide points: Proton therapy kept repertoires fairly stable, unlike photons, which gained effector/memory cells.

The V call is TRBV6-5, the J call TRBJ2-1; D is uncertain. Sequences were derived from peripheral blood, sampled from a patient treated with photon-based radiotherapy. The TCR comes from a woman aged 45-65 years with cholangiocarcinoma. The CDR3 DNA follows: TGTGCCAGCAGTTACTTCGGCTCCAATGAGCAGTTCTTC. Its protein is CASSYFGSNEQFF.